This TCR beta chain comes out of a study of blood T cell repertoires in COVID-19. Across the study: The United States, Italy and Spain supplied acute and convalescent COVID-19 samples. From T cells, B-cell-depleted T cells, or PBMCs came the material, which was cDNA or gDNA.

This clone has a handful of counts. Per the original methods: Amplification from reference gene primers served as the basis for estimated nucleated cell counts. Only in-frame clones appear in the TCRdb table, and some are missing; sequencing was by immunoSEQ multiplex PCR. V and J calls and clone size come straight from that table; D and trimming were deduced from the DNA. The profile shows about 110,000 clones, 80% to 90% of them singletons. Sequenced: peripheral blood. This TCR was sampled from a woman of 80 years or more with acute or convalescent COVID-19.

The CDR3 coding sequence is TGTGCCATCAGTGGCGGCATACTCTACGAGCAGTACTTC. Amino acids: CAISGGILYEQYF. V usage is TRBV10-3 and J usage is TRBJ2-7; D is uncertain. The CDR3 covers 13 residues. Germline V gene data show CDR1 as ENHRY and CDR2 as SYGVKD. Trimming took off 4 bases at V and 3 bases at J, with 10 bases between the two ends.